This T cell receptor (beta chain) was recorded in a study of CD8+ T cells in alopecia areata. Across the study: Among treated patients, oral tofacitinib was administered at 5 to 10 mg twice daily. The study gave tofacitinib for 6 to 18 months, then 6 months off drug. General study points: A large proportion of expanded lesional clones were detected persisting in scalp and blood during tofacitinib. Any link of baseline CD8+ expansion to response, resting on one nonresponder, remains uncertain.

Treatment here: oral pan-JAK inhibitor, 5-10 mg twice daily. cDNA prepared by RNA extraction and subsequent reverse transcription served as the template for sequencing. Measured with immunoSEQ multiplex PCR; TCRdb has only the in-frame clones, and not every one. The sample has about 210,000 clones, approximately 57% seen once. This clone has more than one count but fewer than ten. Its target is unknown. Trimming took 1 base from V and 10 from J, leaving 14 bases between them. The CDR3 loop spans 15 amino acids. The germline V gene encodes CDR1 LGHNA and CDR2 YSLEER. Sequencing used CD4+ T cells sorted from blood, obtained at week 4, from a patient treated with tofacitinib. This clonotype was sampled from a human donor with alopecia areata. V and J are TRBV4-3 and TRBJ1-6; D gene ambiguous. This CDR3 is CASSQGDVGSSPLHF. The CDR3 nucleotides read TGCGCCAGCAGCCAAGGCGATGTTGGATCCTCACCCCTCCACTTT.